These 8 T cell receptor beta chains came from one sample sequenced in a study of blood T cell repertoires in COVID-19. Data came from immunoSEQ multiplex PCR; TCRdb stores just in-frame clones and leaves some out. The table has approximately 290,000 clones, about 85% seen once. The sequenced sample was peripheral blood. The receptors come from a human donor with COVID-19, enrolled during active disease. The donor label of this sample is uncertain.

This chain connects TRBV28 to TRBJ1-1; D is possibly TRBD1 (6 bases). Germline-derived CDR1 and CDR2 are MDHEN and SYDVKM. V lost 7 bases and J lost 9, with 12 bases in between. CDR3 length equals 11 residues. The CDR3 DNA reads TGTGCCAGCACCGAGGGGGGGAAAGCTTTCTTT. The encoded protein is CASTEGGKAFF. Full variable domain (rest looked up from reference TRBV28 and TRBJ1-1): DVKVTQSSRYLVKRTGEKVFLECVQDMDHENMFWYRQDPGLGLRLIYFSYDVKMKEKGDIPEGYSVSREKKERFSLILESASTNQTSMYLCASTEGGKAFFGQGTRLTVV.

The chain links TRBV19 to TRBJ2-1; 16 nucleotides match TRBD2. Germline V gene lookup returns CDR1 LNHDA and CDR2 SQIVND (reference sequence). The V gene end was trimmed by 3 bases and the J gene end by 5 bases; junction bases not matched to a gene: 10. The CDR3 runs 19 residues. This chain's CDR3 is CASSIWGLAGGQGDNEQFF. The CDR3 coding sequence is TGTGCCAGTAGTATTTGGGGACTAGCGGGAGGGCAAGGCGACAATGAGCAGTTCTTC.

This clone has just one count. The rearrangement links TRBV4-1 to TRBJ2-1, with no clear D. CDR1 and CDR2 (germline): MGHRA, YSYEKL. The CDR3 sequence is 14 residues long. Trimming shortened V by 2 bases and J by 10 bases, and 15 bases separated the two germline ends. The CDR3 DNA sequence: TGCGCCAGCAGCCAACCATTGCGTGCCTGGGAGCAGTTCTTC. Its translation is CASSQPLRAWEQFF.

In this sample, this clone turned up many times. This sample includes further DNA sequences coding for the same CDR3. The CDR3 bases are TGTGCCAGCAGCCTCCTTGCGGGAGGGCCCTACGAGCAGTACTTC. Residues: CASSLLAGGPYEQYF. The chain combines TRBV11-2 with TRBJ2-7; TRBD2 matches 9 bases. The CDR3 sequence is 15 residues long. In germline, CDR1 is SGHAT, CDR2 FQNNGV. V lost 5 bases, J lost 2 bases, and 7 bases stayed unmatched.

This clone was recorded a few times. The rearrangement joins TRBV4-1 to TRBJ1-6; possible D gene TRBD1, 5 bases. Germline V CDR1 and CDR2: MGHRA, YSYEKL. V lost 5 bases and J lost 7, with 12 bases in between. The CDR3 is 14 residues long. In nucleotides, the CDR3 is TGCGCCAGCAGCGTACAGGTTTCCAATTCACCCCTCCACTTT. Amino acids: CASSVQVSNSPLHF.

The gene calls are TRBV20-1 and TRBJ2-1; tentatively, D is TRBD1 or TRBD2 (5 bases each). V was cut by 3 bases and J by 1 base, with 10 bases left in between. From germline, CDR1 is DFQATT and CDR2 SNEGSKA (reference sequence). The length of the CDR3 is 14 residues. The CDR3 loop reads CSASGGASYNEQFF. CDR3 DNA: TGCAGTGCTAGTGGGGGAGCTTCCTACAATGAGCAGTTCTTC.

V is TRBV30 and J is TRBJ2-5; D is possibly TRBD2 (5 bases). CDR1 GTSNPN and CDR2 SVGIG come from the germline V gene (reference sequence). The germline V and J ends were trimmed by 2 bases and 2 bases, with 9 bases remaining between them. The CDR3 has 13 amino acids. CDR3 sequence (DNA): TGTGCCTGGAGTAGCGGTCGTCAAGAGACCCAGTACTTC. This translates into CAWSSGRQETQYF.

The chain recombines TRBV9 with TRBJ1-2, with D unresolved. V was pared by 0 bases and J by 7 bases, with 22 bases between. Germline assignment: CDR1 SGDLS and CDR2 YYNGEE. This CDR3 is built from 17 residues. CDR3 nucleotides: TGTGCCAGCAGCGTAGACGGCTCCGGGGTAACGGGCTTTGGCTACACCTTC. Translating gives CASSVDGSGVTGFGYTF.